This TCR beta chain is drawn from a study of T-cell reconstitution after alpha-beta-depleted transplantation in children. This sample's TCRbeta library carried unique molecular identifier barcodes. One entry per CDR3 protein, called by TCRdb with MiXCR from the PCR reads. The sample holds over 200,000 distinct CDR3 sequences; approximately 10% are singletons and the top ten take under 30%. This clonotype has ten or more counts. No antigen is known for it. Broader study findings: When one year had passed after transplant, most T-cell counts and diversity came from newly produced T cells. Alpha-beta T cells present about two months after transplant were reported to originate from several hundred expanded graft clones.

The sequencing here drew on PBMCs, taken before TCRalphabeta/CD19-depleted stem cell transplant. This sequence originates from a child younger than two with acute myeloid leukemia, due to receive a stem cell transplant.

The CDR3 region has the DNA TGCAGTGCTACCCCCCCTAGCGGGTTTGGTACGCAGTATTTT. Translation gives CSATPPSGFGTQYF. The rearrangement uses TRBV20-1 and TRBJ2-3, with 8 bases fitting TRBD2. The CDR3 totals 14 residues. J gave up 8 bases and V 4 bases, and 11 bases lay outside the gene matches. Germline CDR1 DFQATT, CDR2 SNEGSKA (reference sequence).